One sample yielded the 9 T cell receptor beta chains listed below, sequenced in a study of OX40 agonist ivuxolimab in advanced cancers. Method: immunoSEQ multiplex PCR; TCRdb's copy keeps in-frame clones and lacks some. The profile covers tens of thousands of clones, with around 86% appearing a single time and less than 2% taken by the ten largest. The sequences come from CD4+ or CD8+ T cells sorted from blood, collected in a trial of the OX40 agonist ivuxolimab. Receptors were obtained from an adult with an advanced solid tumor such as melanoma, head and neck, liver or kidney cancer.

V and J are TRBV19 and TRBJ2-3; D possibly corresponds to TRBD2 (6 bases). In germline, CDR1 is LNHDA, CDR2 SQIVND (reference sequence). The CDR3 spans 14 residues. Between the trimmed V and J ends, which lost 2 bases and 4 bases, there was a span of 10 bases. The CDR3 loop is CASSIPGVADTQYF. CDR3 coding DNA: TGTGCCAGTAGTATACCGGGAGTCGCAGATACGCAGTATTTT.

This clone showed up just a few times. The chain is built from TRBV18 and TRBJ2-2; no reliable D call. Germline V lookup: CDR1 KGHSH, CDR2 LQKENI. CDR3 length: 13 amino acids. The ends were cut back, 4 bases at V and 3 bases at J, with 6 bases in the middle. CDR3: CASSRAYTGELFF. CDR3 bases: TGTGCCAGCTCACGGGCCTACACCGGGGAGCTGTTTTTT.

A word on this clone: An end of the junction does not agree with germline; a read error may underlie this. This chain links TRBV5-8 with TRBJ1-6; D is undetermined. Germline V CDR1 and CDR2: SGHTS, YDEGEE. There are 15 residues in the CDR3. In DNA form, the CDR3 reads TGTGCCAGCAACTTGGGTCCAGGTAGTAGTTCACCCCTCCACTTT. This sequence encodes CASNLGPGSSSPLHF.

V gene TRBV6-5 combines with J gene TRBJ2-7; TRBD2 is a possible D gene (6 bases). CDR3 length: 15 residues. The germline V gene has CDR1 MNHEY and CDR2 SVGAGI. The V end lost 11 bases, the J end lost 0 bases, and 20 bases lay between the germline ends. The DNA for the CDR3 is TGTGCCTCCACCCGAGGCGGAGGGAGCTCCTACGAGCAGTACTTC. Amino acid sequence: CASTRGGGSSYEQYF.

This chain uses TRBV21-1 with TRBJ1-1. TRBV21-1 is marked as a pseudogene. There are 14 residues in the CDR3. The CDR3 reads CASSWDGKNTEAFF. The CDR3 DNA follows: TGTGCCAGCAGCTGGGACGGGAAGAACACTGAAGCTTTCTTT.

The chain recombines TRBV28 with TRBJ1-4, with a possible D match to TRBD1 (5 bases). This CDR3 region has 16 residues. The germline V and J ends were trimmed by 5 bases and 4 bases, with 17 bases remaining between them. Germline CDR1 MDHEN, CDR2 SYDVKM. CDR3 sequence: CASSPGLLTLNEKLFF. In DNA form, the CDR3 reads TGTGCCAGCAGTCCAGGGCTCCTTACCCTTAATGAAAAACTGTTTTTT.

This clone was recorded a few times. For the CDR3, the DNA is TGCAGCGTTGGAGGCGGCACTGAAGCTTTCTTT. Translation: CSVGGGTEAFF. The V gene is TRBV29-1, the J gene TRBJ1-1; D is uncertain. The CDR3 consists of 11 residues. The V end was cut by 4 bases, the J end by 4 bases, with 7 bases between. Per the germline V gene, CDR1 is SQVTM and CDR2 is ANQGSEA.

The CDR3 is CASSETLDRRFSPLHF. CDR3 DNA: TGTGCCAGCAGTGAAACATTGGACAGGCGTTTTTCACCCCTCCACTTT. The chain has TRBV6-1 and TRBJ1-6, with 7 bases fitting TRBD1. The germline CDR1 and CDR2 sequences are MNHNS and SASEGT. The CDR3 sequence is 16 residues long. With V trimmed by 2 bases and J by 9 bases, 10 bases remained unmatched.

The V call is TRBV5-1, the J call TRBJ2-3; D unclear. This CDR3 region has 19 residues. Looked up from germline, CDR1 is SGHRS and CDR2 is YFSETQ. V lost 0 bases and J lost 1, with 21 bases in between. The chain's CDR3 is CASSLAERTSMVGTDTQYF. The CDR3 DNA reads TGCGCCAGCAGCTTGGCCGAAAGGACCTCGATGGTGGGCACAGATACGCAGTATTTT. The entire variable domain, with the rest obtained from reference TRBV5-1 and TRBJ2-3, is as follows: KAGVTQTPRYLIKTRGQQVTLSCSPISGHRSVSWYQQTPGQGLQFLFEYFSETQRNKGNFPGRFSGRQFSNSRSEMNVSTLELGDSALYLCASSLAERTSMVGTDTQYFGPGTRLTVL.